This T cell receptor (beta chain) was documented in a study of blood T cell repertoires in COVID-19. The table came from immunoSEQ multiplex PCR; TCRdb's copy has only in-frame clones and leaves some out. The sample has some 100,000 clones; roughly 80% are singletons. This CDR3 is 17 amino acids long. V was clipped by 4 bases and J by 0 bases; unmatched bases: 12. Germline loops: CDR1 SGHDT, CDR2 YYEEEE. The clonotype originates from a human donor in a cohort sampled during active COVID-19. V is TRBV5-6 and J is TRBJ2-7; TRBD2 aligns across 8 bases. Sequencing was done on a sample of peripheral blood. CDR3 bases: TGTGCCAGCAGCCCGGGGGGGGAGCGGGAGCTCTCCTACGAGCAGTACTTC. It translates to CASSPGGERELSYEQYF.